A selection of T cell receptor beta chains follows, all from one sample in a study of blood T cell repertoires in COVID-19. Method: immunoSEQ multiplex PCR; TCRdb's copy keeps in-frame clones and lacks some. The top ten clones hold around 6.6% of a sample with more than 250,000 clones, more than 70% of them seen once. Sequenced: peripheral blood. The receptors were gathered from a man in his late teens or twenties who had recovered from COVID-19. Each CDR3 is given with its conserved first and last residue. Fields, in order: V gene, D gene, J gene, CDR3 length, clone size, CDR3 protein, CDR3 DNA. The D gene is left open where the match is weak. Part of the rows lack a size; the others show once, few, many or a class for expanded clones.

>TRBV18|TRBD1|TRBJ1-5|16|-
CASSPNPGTGEQPQHF
TGTGCCAGCTCCCCAAATCCCGGGACAGGCGAACAGCCCCAGCATTTT
>TRBV13|-|TRBJ1-1|13|-
CASSLGQNAEAFF
TGTGCCAGCAGCTTAGGGCAGAACGCTGAAGCTTTCTTT
>TRBV2|-|TRBJ2-7|13|once
CASMGGFEDEQYF
TGTGCCAGCATGGGGGGTTTTGAGGACGAGCAGTACTTC
>TRBV4-1|-|TRBJ2-3|17|-
CASSQDEGDPATDTQYF
TGCGCCAGCAGCCAAGATGAGGGGGACCCAGCCACAGATACGCAGTATTTT
>TRBV29-1|TRBD2|TRBJ2-5|14|-
CSVQPGLAVETQYF
TGCAGCGTTCAACCGGGACTAGCGGTTGAGACCCAGTACTTC
>TRBV3-1/TRBV3-2|-|TRBJ2-7|15|-
CASAAGPGADYEQYF
TGTGCCAGCGCAGCGGGCCCTGGGGCAGATTACGAGCAGTACTTC
>TRBV19|TRBD1|TRBJ1-5|18|-
CASSSQAGTGGLYQPQHF
TGTGCCAGTAGTTCCCAAGCCGGGACAGGGGGACTGTATCAGCCCCAGCATTTT
>TRBV18|-|TRBJ2-7|14|-
CASSPPQGLSEQYF
TGTGCCAGCTCACCACCCCAGGGGCTAAGCGAGCAGTACTTC
>TRBV27|TRBD2|TRBJ2-7|14|-
CASSHSGNGYEQYF
TGTGCCAGCAGTCATAGCGGGAATGGGTACGAGCAGTACTTC
>TRBV4-3|-|TRBJ2-5|16|-
CASSQSAMGSGETQYF
TGCGCCAGCAGCCAGTCCGCGATGGGTAGCGGAGAGACCCAGTACTTC
>TRBV14|-|TRBJ1-1|13|-
CASSLYFNTEAFF
TGTGCCAGCAGCCTTTACTTCAACACTGAAGCTTTCTTT
>TRBV19|TRBD1|TRBJ1-2|15|-
CASNSRDRGQYGYTF
TGTGCCAGTAACAGTAGGGACAGGGGGCAGTATGGCTACACCTTC
>TRBV2|TRBD2|TRBJ2-5|15|-
CASNGASGTQETQYF
TGTGCCAGCAACGGGGCTAGCGGAACTCAAGAGACCCAGTACTTC
>TRBV4-1|-|TRBJ2-2|17|-
CASSQDGGRSNTGELFF
TGCGCCAGCAGCCAAGATGGGGGGAGGTCGAACACCGGGGAGCTGTTTTTT
>TRBV4-1|TRBD2|TRBJ2-4|17|-
CASSQTSSGTAKNIQYF
TGCGCCAGCAGCCAAACCTCTAGCGGGACTGCCAAAAACATTCAGTACTTC
>TRBV4-1|-|TRBJ2-7|14|-
CASSQTGPPYEQYF
TGCGCCAGCAGCCAGACAGGTCCTCCCTACGAGCAGTACTTC
>TRBV11-2|TRBD1|TRBJ1-6|17|-
CASRGLLGQETNSPLHF
TGTGCCAGCAGGGGACTTCTTGGACAGGAAACTAATTCACCCCTCCACTTT
>TRBV30|-|TRBJ2-1|14|-
CAQTLVSSYNEQFF
TGTGCCCAAACCTTAGTATCCTCTTACAATGAGCAGTTCTTC
>TRBV4-3|TRBD2|TRBJ2-5|16|-
CASSQEMRGAQETQYF
TGCGCCAGCAGCCAAGAGATGCGGGGGGCACAAGAGACCCAGTACTTC
>TRBV7-2|-|TRBJ1-1|15|-
CASSVTSTENTEAFF
TGTGCCAGCAGCGTAACGTCGACAGAGAACACTGAAGCTTTCTTT
>TRBV7-2|TRBD2|TRBJ2-2|18|-
CASSLTLLAGGGTGELFF
TGTGCCAGCAGCTTAACTTTACTAGCGGGGGGTGGTACCGGGGAGCTGTTTTTT
>TRBV11-2|-|TRBJ2-7|15|-
CASSPQHESSYEQYF
TGTGCCAGCAGCCCCCAACACGAAAGCTCCTACGAGCAGTACTTC
>TRBV7-6|TRBD1|TRBJ2-7|14|-
CASSLGTGSYEQYF
TGTGCCAGCAGCTTAGGGACAGGCTCCTACGAGCAGTACTTC
>TRBV19|TRBD1|TRBJ2-5|15|-
CASSIRQGAWETQYF
TGTGCCAGTAGTATTAGACAGGGGGCGTGGGAGACCCAGTACTTC
>TRBV3-1/TRBV3-2|-|TRBJ2-1|18|-
CASSQDREPGRSGNEQFF
TGTGCCAGCAGCCAAGACCGCGAGCCAGGGAGGTCGGGAAATGAGCAGTTCTTC
>TRBV4-1|TRBD1|TRBJ1-1|17|-
CASSQDGTGGTDTEAFF
TGCGCCAGCAGCCAAGATGGGACAGGGGGGACCGACACTGAAGCTTTCTTT
>TRBV11-2|TRBD1|TRBJ1-1|17|-
CASSLGQGEDRGTEAFF
TGTGCCAGCAGCTTAGGTCAGGGTGAGGACAGGGGGACTGAAGCTTTCTTT
>TRBV6-2/TRBV6-3|-|TRBJ1-5|17|-
CASSRGGLLTPNQPQHF
TGTGCCAGCAGTCGCGGTGGACTCCTGACACCTAATCAGCCCCAGCATTTT
>TRBV4-2|TRBD2|TRBJ2-2|18|-
CASSQGASGAANTGELFF
TGTGCCAGCAGCCAAGGGGCTAGCGGGGCGGCGAACACCGGGGAGCTGTTTTTT
>TRBV11-2|TRBD2|TRBJ2-1|17|-
CASSLKRDPYFYNEQFF
TGTGCCAGCAGCCTCAAGCGGGACCCCTATTTCTACAATGAGCAGTTCTTC
>TRBV27|TRBD1|TRBJ2-7|13|-
CASSLRGQYEQYF
TGTGCCAGCAGTTTAAGGGGGCAGTACGAGCAGTACTTC
>TRBV5-1|-|TRBJ2-7|15|-
CASSPTGTSSYEQYF
TGCGCCAGCAGCCCTACCGGGACTTCCTCCTACGAGCAGTACTTC
>TRBV4-3|-|TRBJ2-3|17|-
CASSQETWGRGTDTQYF
TGCGCCAGCAGCCAAGAGACTTGGGGGCGGGGCACAGATACGCAGTATTTT
>TRBV5-6|-|TRBJ2-7|13|once
CASSTFPVYEQYF
TGTGCCAGCAGCACTTTTCCCGTCTACGAGCAGTACTTC
>TRBV13|TRBD2|TRBJ2-3|15|-
CASSTSGRRPDTQYF
TGTGCCAGCAGCACGAGCGGGAGGCGGCCAGATACGCAGTATTTT
>TRBV6-1|TRBD1|TRBJ2-4|14|few
CASSDPDRAGIQYF
TGTGCCAGCAGTGACCCGGACAGGGCGGGCATTCAGTACTTC
>TRBV7-2|-|TRBJ2-6|15|-
CASSLDAAGANVLTF
TGTGCCAGCAGCTTAGATGCAGCTGGGGCCAACGTCCTGACTTTC
>TRBV15|-|TRBJ2-1|15|-
CATSRDSLAYNEQFF
TGTGCCACCAGCAGAGATTCGTTAGCCTACAATGAGCAGTTCTTC
>TRBV5-8|TRBD1|TRBJ2-1|14|-
CASSPGTGYNEQFF
TGTGCCAGCAGCCCCGGGACAGGGTACAATGAGCAGTTCTTC
>TRBV7-2|-|TRBJ1-1|14|few
CASSFSSGNTEAFF
TGTGCCAGCAGCTTCAGTAGCGGGAACACTGAAGCTTTCTTT
>TRBV29-1|TRBD1|TRBJ2-7|15|-
CSVAWLGTVSYEQYF
TGCAGCGTTGCATGGCTCGGGACAGTCTCCTACGAGCAGTACTTC
>TRBV29-1|TRBD1|TRBJ1-2|15|few
CSVEKAGGRIYGYTF
TGCAGCGTTGAAAAGGCAGGGGGACGGATCTATGGCTACACCTTC